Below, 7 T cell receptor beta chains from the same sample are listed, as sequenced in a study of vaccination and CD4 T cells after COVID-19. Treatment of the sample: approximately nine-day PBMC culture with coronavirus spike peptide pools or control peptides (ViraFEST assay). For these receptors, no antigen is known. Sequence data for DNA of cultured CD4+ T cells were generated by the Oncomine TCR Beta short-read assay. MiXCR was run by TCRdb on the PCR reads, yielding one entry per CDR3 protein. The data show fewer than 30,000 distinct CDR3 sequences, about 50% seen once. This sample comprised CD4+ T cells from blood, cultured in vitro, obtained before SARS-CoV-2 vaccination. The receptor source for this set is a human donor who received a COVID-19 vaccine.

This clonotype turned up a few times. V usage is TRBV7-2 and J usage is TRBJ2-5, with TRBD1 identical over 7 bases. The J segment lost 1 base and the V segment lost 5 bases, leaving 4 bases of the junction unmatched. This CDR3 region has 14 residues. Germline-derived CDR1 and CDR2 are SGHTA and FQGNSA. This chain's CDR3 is CASSPWDSQETQYF. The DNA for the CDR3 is TGTGCCAGCAGCCCATGGGACAGCCAAGAGACCCAGTACTTC.

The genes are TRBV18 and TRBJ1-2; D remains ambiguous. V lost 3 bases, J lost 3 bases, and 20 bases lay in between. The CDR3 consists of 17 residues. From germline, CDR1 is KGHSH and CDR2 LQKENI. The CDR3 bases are TGTGCCAGCTCACCGCTCGTCAGCCAAGGATTGGACTATGGCTACACCTTC. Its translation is CASSPLVSQGLDYGYTF.

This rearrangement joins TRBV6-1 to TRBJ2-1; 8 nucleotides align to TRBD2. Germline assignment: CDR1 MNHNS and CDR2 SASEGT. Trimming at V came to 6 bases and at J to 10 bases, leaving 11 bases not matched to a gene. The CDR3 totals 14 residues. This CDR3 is CASSTPLAGREQFF. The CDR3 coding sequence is TGTGCCAGCAGCACACCTTTAGCGGGGAGGGAGCAGTTCTTC.

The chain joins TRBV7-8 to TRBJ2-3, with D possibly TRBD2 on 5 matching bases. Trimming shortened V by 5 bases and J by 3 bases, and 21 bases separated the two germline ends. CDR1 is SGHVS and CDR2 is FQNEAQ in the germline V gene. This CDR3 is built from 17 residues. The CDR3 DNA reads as TGTGCCAGCAGCCCGCGCCGAGTTAGCGTGTTAACAGATACGCAGTATTTT. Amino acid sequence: CASSPRRVSVLTDTQYF.

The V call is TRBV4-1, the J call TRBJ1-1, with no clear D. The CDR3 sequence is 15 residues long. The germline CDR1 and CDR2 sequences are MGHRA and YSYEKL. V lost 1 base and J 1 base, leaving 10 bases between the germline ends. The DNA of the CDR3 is TGCGCCAGCAGCCAAGGGGCCGATAGGAACACTGAAGCTTTCTTT. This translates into CASSQGADRNTEAFF.

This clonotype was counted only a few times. The CDR3 region has the DNA TGTGCCAGCAGCTCCCGACAGGGACGCACAGATACGCAGTATTTT. Residues: CASSSRQGRTDTQYF. The V gene is TRBV7-9, the J gene TRBJ2-3, with 7 bases aligning to TRBD1. The CDR3 extends over 15 amino acids. With 4 bases clipped from V and 1 base from J, the junction kept 5 bases outside the gene matches. Germline lookup yields CDR1 SEHNR and CDR2 FQNEAQ (reference sequence).

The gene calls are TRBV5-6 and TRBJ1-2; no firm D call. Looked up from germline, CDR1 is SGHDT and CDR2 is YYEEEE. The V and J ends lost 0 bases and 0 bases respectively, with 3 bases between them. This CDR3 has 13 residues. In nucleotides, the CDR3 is TGTGCCAGCAGCTTGGGATCTAACTATGGCTACACCTTC. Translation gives CASSLGSNYGYTF. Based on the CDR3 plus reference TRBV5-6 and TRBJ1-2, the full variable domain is DAGVTQSPTHLIKTRGQQVTLRCSPKSGHDTVSWYQQALGQGPQFIFQYYEEEERQRGNFPDRFSGHQFPNYSSELNVNALLLGDSALYLCASSLGSNYGYTFGSGTRLTVV.